This passage covers 27 T cell receptor beta chains from one sample sequenced in a study of shared clonotypes between healthy human individuals. Using immunoSEQ multiplex PCR, the repertoire was profiled, and TCRdb retains in-frame clones only, with some absent. Here the sample spans around 750,000 clones, 74% being singletons. Sequencing input: memory CD4+ T cells sorted from blood. Subset of the sample: CD45RA-negative fraction. These receptors were taken from a woman aged 25 to 39 in good health.

The chain uses TRBV11-2 and TRBJ1-4; D possibly corresponds to TRBD1 (5 bases). The V end was cut by 5 bases, the J end by 7 bases, with 20 bases between. The CDR3 spans 16 residues. Germline CDR1 is SGHAT and CDR2 is FQNNGV. Written as DNA, the CDR3 is TGTGCCAGCAGCCATAATAAATTGGGGCGCCCTGAAAAACTGTTTTTT. This codes for CASSHNKLGRPEKLFF.

This clone was found once. The chain has TRBV6-5 and TRBJ2-1; possible D gene TRBD1, 6 bases. V gave up 4 bases and J gave up 3 bases, with 16 bases separating them. Germline V gene sequence: CDR1 MNHEY, CDR2 SVGAGI. The CDR3 sequence is 16 residues long. The CDR3 region has the DNA TGTGCCAGCAGTTCGACGGGACACCTTTTCTACAATGAGCAGTTCTTC. It yields the protein CASSSTGHLFYNEQFF.

The chain couples TRBV7-7 to TRBJ1-3; D uncertain. This CDR3 has 15 residues. CDR1 and CDR2 (germline): SSHAT, FNYEAQ (reference sequence). V was shortened by 5 bases and J by 0 bases, with 11 bases between the two germline ends. CDR3 protein: CASSRGPSSGNTIYF. The CDR3 DNA sequence: TGTGCCAGCAGCCGTGGACCGAGCTCTGGAAACACCATATATTTT.

Only one count was recorded for this clone. The chain links TRBV11-3 to TRBJ2-7; unclear D gene. The CDR3 has 11 amino acids. Trimming took off 5 bases at V and 7 bases at J, with 9 bases between the two ends. Germline V gene sequence: CDR1 SGHNT, CDR2 YENEEA. CDR3 nucleotides: TGTGCCAGCAGCGATGGGGTTGAGCAGTACTTC. Translated: CASSDGVEQYF.

V gene TRBV5-1 combines with J gene TRBJ1-1, with a weak D call TRBD1 (6 bases). This CDR3 has 14 amino acids. Germline V CDR1 and CDR2: SGHRS, YFSETQ. Deletions cut 4 bases from V and 1 base from J, with 11 bases between. Here the CDR3 DNA reads TGCGCCAGCAGCCATCCAGGGGAGAACACTGAAGCTTTCTTT. Translated, it gives CASSHPGENTEAFF.

The chain links TRBV5-1 to TRBJ2-3, with 10 bases lining up with TRBD2. This CDR3 has 18 residues. The junction had 15 bases not matched to a gene; V was cut back by 4 bases and J by 4 bases. Germline V gene data show CDR1 as SGHRS and CDR2 as YFSETQ. CDR3 loop: CASSRTGGAGGSPDTQYF. For the CDR3, the DNA is TGCGCCAGCAGCAGAACAGGGGGAGCGGGAGGGTCCCCAGATACGCAGTATTTT.

The rearrangement joins TRBV4-1 to TRBJ1-5; no clear D. Deletions cut 3 bases from V and 6 bases from J, with 15 bases between. The CDR3 totals 15 residues. Germline assignment: CDR1 MGHRA and CDR2 YSYEKL. The CDR3 DNA sequence: TGCGCCAGCAGCCAGACGGATCGTGTGGCTCAGCCCCAGCATTTT. Translated, it gives CASSQTDRVAQPQHF.

This chain uses TRBV5-1 with TRBJ2-7, with D possibly matching TRBD1 (5 bases). With 6 bases removed from V and 5 bases from J, the gap between germline ends came to 21 bases. Germline V lookup: CDR1 SGHRS, CDR2 YFSETQ. The CDR3 consists of 15 residues. The CDR3 loop is CASKLIWAGIHEQYF. CDR3 DNA sequence: TGCGCCAGCAAACTTATCTGGGCAGGGATTCACGAGCAGTACTTC.

CDR3 sequence: CASSRRLAGESSEQFF. The DNA for the CDR3 is TGTGCCAGCAGCCGGCGGCTAGCGGGAGAATCGAGCGAGCAGTTCTTC. The V gene is TRBV25-1, the J gene TRBJ2-1, with 10 bases fitting TRBD2. CDR1 is MGHDK, CDR2 SYGVNS, per germline. V shed 6 bases, J shed 10 bases, and the junction held 15 bases outside the gene matches. The CDR3 has 16 residues.

The V call is TRBV4-1, the J call TRBJ2-2, with 12 bases fitting TRBD2. This CDR3 is built from 17 residues. Per the germline V gene, CDR1 is MGHRA and CDR2 is YSYEKL. The junction had 4 bases not matched to a gene; V was cut back by 1 base and J by 4 bases. Here the CDR3 DNA reads TGCGCCAGCAGCCAAGGCTCTAGCGGGAGGGGCACCGGGGAGCTGTTTTTT. Its protein product is CASSQGSSGRGTGELFF.

V is TRBV7-9 and J is TRBJ2-4; 7 nucleotides match TRBD1. This CDR3 is 14 amino acids long. From germline, CDR1 is SEHNR and CDR2 FQNEAQ (reference sequence). V lost 5 bases to trimming and J lost 7 bases; unmatched junction nucleotides: 8. The CDR3 sequence: CASSLGPGQNIQYF. CDR3 bases: TGTGCCAGCAGCCTAGGCCCGGGACAGAACATTCAGTACTTC.

This sequence joins TRBV7-2 and TRBJ2-7; D assignment may be TRBD1 or TRBD2 (5 bases each). V was pared by 5 bases and J by 4 bases, with 18 bases between. The length of the CDR3 is 15 residues. Germline CDR1 reads SGHTA; CDR2 reads FQGNSA. This CDR3 is CASSRLPMGQYEQYF. The CDR3 DNA reads TGTGCCAGCAGCAGACTACCGATGGGGCAGTACGAGCAGTACTTC.

This rearrangement joins TRBV7-9 to TRBJ2-7, with D unresolved. Germline-derived CDR1 and CDR2 are SEHNR and FQNEAQ (reference sequence). Trimming left V 5 bases short and J 5 bases short, with 16 bases between. This CDR3 comprises 14 residues. The CDR3 bases are TGTGCCAGCAGCCCGTCGGCGATGTCGGACGAGCAGTACTTC. Amino acids: CASSPSAMSDEQYF.

V is TRBV5-5 and J is TRBJ2-2, with D unclear. Germline-derived CDR1 and CDR2 are SGHKS and YYEKEE (reference sequence). V lost 4 bases to trimming and J lost 7 bases, with 17 bases between them. CDR3 length equals 15 residues. The CDR3, as DNA: TGTGCCAGCAGCCCTGGGCATGTGGGGAACGGGGAGCTGTTTTTT. Amino acid sequence: CASSPGHVGNGELFF.

The chain combines TRBV19 with TRBJ2-1; unclear D gene. The germline V gene has CDR1 LNHDA and CDR2 SQIVND (reference sequence). V was cut by 4 bases and J by 4 bases, with 14 bases left in between. The CDR3 totals 15 residues. This CDR3 reads CASSTKPGAYNEQFF. The CDR3 nucleotides are TGTGCCAGTAGTACCAAACCGGGTGCTTACAATGAGCAGTTCTTC.

CDR3 DNA sequence: TGCGCCAGCAGCTTGGGCGGGAGAAATGGGGAGACCCAGTACTTC. This translates into CASSLGGRNGETQYF. This chain links TRBV5-1 with TRBJ2-5, with 7 nucleotides matching TRBD2. This CDR3 has 15 amino acids. With 0 bases clipped from V and 5 bases from J, the junction kept 7 bases outside the gene matches. Looked up from germline, CDR1 is SGHRS and CDR2 is YFSETQ. Together with reference TRBV5-1 and TRBJ2-5, the CDR3 gives the full variable domain: KAGVTQTPRYLIKTRGQQVTLSCSPISGHRSVSWYQQTPGQGLQFLFEYFSETQRNKGNFPGRFSGRQFSNSRSEMNVSTLELGDSALYLCASSLGGRNGETQYFGPGTRLLVL.

The genes are TRBV27 and TRBJ2-7; 9 bases line up with TRBD1. This CDR3 is 15 amino acids long. Germline CDR1 MNHEY, CDR2 SMNVEV (reference sequence). The J segment lost 0 bases and the V segment lost 5 bases, leaving 5 bases of the junction unmatched. Here the CDR3 reads CASSPLTGGSYEQYF. In DNA, the CDR3 is TGTGCCAGCAGTCCCCTGACAGGGGGCTCCTACGAGCAGTACTTC.

This clone turned up a few times. The chain carries TRBV6-6 and TRBJ1-1; no clear D gene. Germline V gene lookup returns CDR1 MNHNY and CDR2 SVGAGI (reference sequence). The V end was cut by 7 bases, the J end by 5 bases, with 8 bases between. The CDR3 covers 11 residues. The CDR3 DNA reads TGTGCCAGCATCACTGAAACTGAAGCTTTCTTT. This sequence encodes CASITETEAFF.

V gene TRBV6-5 combines with J gene TRBJ2-7; possibly TRBD1 for D (5 bases). V lost 2 bases and J 5 bases, leaving 13 bases between the germline ends. The CDR3 runs 14 residues. Per germline, CDR1 MNHEY and CDR2 SVGAGI. CDR3 in amino acids: CASSYTGTADEQYF. The CDR3 coding sequence is TGTGCCAGCAGTTACACAGGAACGGCGGACGAGCAGTACTTC.

The V and J genes are TRBV6-1 and TRBJ2-6; 7 bases are shared with TRBD2. The CDR3 runs to 12 residues. After removal of 7 bases from V and 12 bases from J, the junction contained 6 bases not matched to a gene. The germline gives CDR1 MNHNS, CDR2 SASEGT. The CDR3 here is CASIGRAAVLTF. For the CDR3, the DNA is TGTGCCAGCATTGGGAGGGCCGCCGTCCTGACTTTC.

The chain has TRBV7-9 and TRBJ2-3, with 9 bases that match TRBD1. Germline lookup yields CDR1 SEHNR and CDR2 FQNEAQ (reference sequence). V was clipped by 5 bases and J by 0 bases; unmatched bases: 9. The CDR3 covers 17 residues. CDR3 bases: TGTGCCAGCAGCCAGGGACAGGGCCCCAGGAGCACAGATACGCAGTATTTT. Protein sequence: CASSQGQGPRSTDTQYF.

The gene calls are TRBV19 and TRBJ2-1, with TRBD2 matching 7 bases. J was trimmed by 0 bases and V by 5 bases; bases with no gene match: 7. The germline V gene has CDR1 LNHDA and CDR2 SQIVND (reference sequence). The CDR3 covers 16 residues. The CDR3 DNA sequence: TGTGCCAGTAGTCGGGTAGCGGGTGGCTCCTACAATGAGCAGTTCTTC. Its protein product is CASSRVAGGSYNEQFF.

The chain is built from TRBV7-8 and TRBJ2-5; D perhaps matches TRBD1 (6 bases). Trimming took 2 bases from V and 4 from J, leaving 14 bases between them. Germline V lookup: CDR1 SGHVS, CDR2 FQNEAQ. The CDR3 totals 15 residues. The CDR3 DNA follows: TGTGCCAGCAGCTTAACCCCACTGGACAGAGAGACCCAGTACTTC. This translates into CASSLTPLDRETQYF.

The genes are TRBV28 and TRBJ1-5; D is unresolved. The V gene's germline CDR1 is MDHEN and CDR2 SYDVKM. The V end lost 9 bases, the J end lost 7 bases, and 10 bases lay between the germline ends. This CDR3 has 11 residues. The CDR3 sequence is CASRSRQPQHF. The CDR3, as DNA: TGTGCCAGTCGCTCCCGGCAGCCCCAGCATTTT.

The CDR3 loop is CASSYSGTRGYEQYF. CDR3 DNA sequence: TGTGCCAGCAGTTACTCTGGGACTAGAGGCTACGAGCAGTACTTC. The genes are TRBV6-5 and TRBJ2-7, with 8 positions matching TRBD2. This CDR3 has 15 amino acids. Losses at the gene ends were 0 bases for V and 3 bases for J; bases not matched to a gene: 4. In germline, CDR1 is MNHEY, CDR2 SVGAGI.

This clone appeared many times. The rearrangement joins TRBV5-1 to TRBJ2-2, with a weak D call TRBD1 (5 bases). The germline V gene encodes CDR1 SGHRS and CDR2 YFSETQ. CDR3 length: 14 amino acids. The V end was cut by 2 bases, the J end by 2 bases, with 7 bases between. In DNA form, the CDR3 reads TGCGCCAGCAGCTTCGACAGTAACACCGGGGAGCTGTTTTTT. Translating gives CASSFDSNTGELFF.

The CDR3 bases are TGTGCCAGCAGAGTCAGGCAGGGTTACTACGAGCAGTACTTC. Translating gives CASRVRQGYYEQYF. The chain links TRBV27 to TRBJ2-7, with D perhaps TRBD1 (5 bases). This CDR3 region has 14 residues. Germline V gives CDR1 MNHEY, CDR2 SMNVEV (reference sequence). V was shortened by 6 bases and J by 3 bases, with 15 bases between the two germline ends.